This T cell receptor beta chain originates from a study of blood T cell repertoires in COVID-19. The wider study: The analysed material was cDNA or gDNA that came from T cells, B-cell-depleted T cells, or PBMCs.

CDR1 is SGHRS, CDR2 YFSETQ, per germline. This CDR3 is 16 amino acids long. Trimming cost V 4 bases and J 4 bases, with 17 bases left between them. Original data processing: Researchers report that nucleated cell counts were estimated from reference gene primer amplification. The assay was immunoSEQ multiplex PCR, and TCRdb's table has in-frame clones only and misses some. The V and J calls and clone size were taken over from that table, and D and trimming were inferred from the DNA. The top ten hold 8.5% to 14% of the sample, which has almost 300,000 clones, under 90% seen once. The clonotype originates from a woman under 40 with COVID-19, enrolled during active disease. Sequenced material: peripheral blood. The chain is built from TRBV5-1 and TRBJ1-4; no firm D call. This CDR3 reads CASSLSTRRINEKLFF. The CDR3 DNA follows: TGCGCCAGCAGCCTAAGTACTAGGAGGATTAATGAAAAACTGTTTTTT.